Below, 7 T cell receptor beta chains from the same sample are listed, as sequenced in a study of blood T cell repertoires in COVID-19. Libraries were prepared by immunoSEQ multiplex PCR; TCRdb keeps only in-frame clonotypes and omits some of them. The data hold roughly 62,000 clones, with 78% observed a single time. Specimen: peripheral blood. Receptors originate from a human donor in a cohort sampled during active COVID-19.

The genes are TRBV10-3 and TRBJ2-2; a weak D match, TRBD2 (6 bases). V lost 8 bases and J 5 bases, leaving 6 bases between the germline ends. This CDR3 is built from 11 residues. CDR1 is ENHRY and CDR2 is SYGVKD in the germline V gene. The CDR3 here is CAIGRTGELFF. The DNA of the CDR3 is TGTGCCATCGGGAGGACCGGGGAGCTGTTTTTT.

The chain links TRBV5-1 to TRBJ2-1; TRBD1 agrees at 9 bases. Per the germline V gene, CDR1 is SGHRS and CDR2 is YFSETQ. V lost 4 bases to trimming and J lost 2 bases; unmatched junction nucleotides: 4. The CDR3 is 15 amino acids. The CDR3 reads CASSAGQGTYNEQFF. In nucleotides, the CDR3 is TGCGCCAGCAGCGCGGGACAGGGAACCTACAATGAGCAGTTCTTC.

The V gene is TRBV28, the J gene TRBJ2-7, with 11 nucleotides matching TRBD2. V was pared by 3 bases and J by 4 bases, with 5 bases of the junction left unmatched. Germline lookup yields CDR1 MDHEN and CDR2 SYDVKM. This CDR3 has 15 amino acids. This CDR3 reads CASSLVTSGKYEQYF. CDR3 DNA: TGTGCCAGCAGTTTGGTGACTAGCGGGAAATACGAGCAGTACTTC.

This chain connects TRBV11-3 to TRBJ2-3, with 10 bases lining up with TRBD2. J gave up 6 bases and V 5 bases, and 14 bases lay outside the gene matches. The CDR3 is 17 amino acids. CDR1 and CDR2 (germline): SGHNT, YENEEA. The CDR3 sequence is CASSPGLRLAGDDTQYF. Written as DNA, the CDR3 is TGTGCCAGCAGCCCCGGGTTGAGGCTAGCGGGGGATGATACGCAGTATTTT.

The CDR3 sequence: CSGRVADTQYF. The CDR3 region has the DNA TGCAGTGGCAGGGTCGCAGATACGCAGTATTTT. The chain has TRBV29-1 and TRBJ2-3, with D possibly being TRBD1 (5 bases). The CDR3 has 11 amino acids. Germline values: CDR1 SQVTM, CDR2 ANQGSEA.

The chain uses TRBV5-1 and TRBJ2-1; possible D gene TRBD1, 6 bases. Germline values: CDR1 SGHRS, CDR2 YFSETQ. This CDR3 is built from 15 residues. Trimming took off 0 bases at V and 2 bases at J, with 9 bases between the two ends. The CDR3 protein is CASSLEGGTYNEQFF. The DNA for the CDR3 is TGCGCCAGCAGCTTGGAAGGGGGAACCTACAATGAGCAGTTCTTC.

A single count supports this clone. V gene TRBV28 combines with J gene TRBJ2-1; D is undetermined. The CDR3 sequence is 10 residues long. Germline V CDR1 and CDR2: MDHEN, SYDVKM. V lost 4 bases and J 10 bases, leaving 5 bases between the germline ends. In DNA form, the CDR3 reads TGTGCCAGCAGTTCCAGGGAGCAGTTCTTC. This codes for CASSSREQFF.